The 9 T cell receptor beta chains reported below all come from one sample, sequenced in a study of cytomegalovirus exposure and HLA in healthy donors. The PCR had 60 Vbeta and 13 Jbeta primers. Repertoires were generated with immunoSEQ multiplex PCR, while TCRdb's copy carries only in-frame clones and drops some. The sample has about 130,000 clones, roughly 84% seen once; the top ten hold 2% to 3%. Sequencing was done on a sample of PBMCs. Source of these receptors: a man between 45 and 60 years old in good health and CMV-seronegative.

This chain joins TRBV6-4 and TRBJ2-1; possible D gene TRBD1, 6 bases. Per the germline V gene, CDR1 is MRHNA and CDR2 is SNTAGT. The CDR3 loop spans 14 amino acids. V was pared by 3 bases and J by 4 bases, with 10 bases between. The CDR3 is CASSDGQGYNEQFF. CDR3 coding DNA: TGTGCCAGCAGTGATGGCCAGGGGTACAATGAGCAGTTCTTC.

This chain links TRBV5-8 with TRBJ1-5, with 10 positions matching TRBD1. V dropped 4 bases and J dropped 7; count of bases not matched to a gene: 8. Germline V gives CDR1 SGHTS, CDR2 YDEGEE. The CDR3 is made up of 15 amino acids. CDR3 region: CASSATGGAGQPQHF. CDR3 sequence (DNA): TGTGCCAGCAGCGCGACAGGGGGCGCAGGGCAGCCCCAGCATTTT.

The V call is TRBV6-5, the J call TRBJ2-1; possibly TRBD2 for D (7 bases). The CDR3 runs to 16 residues. The germline V gene encodes CDR1 MNHEY and CDR2 SVGAGI. V was shortened by 1 base and J by 6 bases, with 16 bases between the two germline ends. CDR3 protein: CASSYLPGGRGNEQFF. CDR3 nucleotides: TGTGCCAGCAGTTACTTGCCGGGGGGCCGCGGCAATGAGCAGTTCTTC.

The genes are TRBV29-1 and TRBJ1-1; tentative D call: TRBD1 (5 bases). CDR3 length: 13 amino acids. Trimming took 8 bases from V and 2 from J, leaving 15 bases between them. The germline CDR1 and CDR2 sequences are SQVTM and ANQGSEA. The chain's CDR3 is CSSWGGRNTEAFF. The DNA for the CDR3 is TGCAGCTCCTGGGGCGGACGAAACACTGAAGCTTTCTTT.

The rearrangement joins TRBV18 to TRBJ2-7, with 10 bases aligning to TRBD1. This CDR3 has 14 amino acids. The V gene end was trimmed by 5 bases and the J gene end by 3 bases; junction bases not matched to a gene: 4. Germline assignment: CDR1 KGHSH and CDR2 LQKENI. The CDR3 loop reads CASSSGQGDYEQYF. The CDR3, as DNA: TGTGCCAGCTCATCAGGACAGGGGGACTACGAGCAGTACTTC.

The table lists this clone with a count of one. The genes are TRBV5-1 and TRBJ1-1; TRBD1 agrees at 11 bases. CDR1 and CDR2 (germline): SGHRS, YFSETQ. The V and J ends lost 1 base and 5 bases, in that order; junction bases with no gene match: 10. The CDR3 is made up of 17 amino acids. Here the CDR3 reads CASSLLGAGTGGTEAFF. The CDR3 coding sequence is TGCGCCAGCAGCTTGCTTGGCGCGGGGACAGGGGGGACTGAAGCTTTCTTT.

The chain has TRBV14 and TRBJ2-1; possible D gene TRBD2, 6 bases. Germline V gene sequence: CDR1 SGHDN, CDR2 FVKESK. The V and J ends lost 1 base and 10 bases respectively, with 17 bases between them. The CDR3 extends over 15 amino acids. CDR3 amino acids: CASSQGGTYHLEQFF. The CDR3 coding sequence is TGTGCCAGCAGCCAAGGGGGGACTTACCATTTGGAGCAGTTCTTC.

This clone was observed once. The rearrangement joins TRBV2 to TRBJ1-1; D gene uncertain. Germline V gene data show CDR1 as SNHLY and CDR2 as FYNNEI. This CDR3 comprises 15 residues. Trimming left V 4 bases short and J 2 bases short, with 14 bases between. CDR3 in DNA: TGTGCCAGCAGTGTGGAGGCCAACCTAAACACTGAAGCTTTCTTT. Protein sequence: CASSVEANLNTEAFF.

The CDR3 bases are TGTGCCAGCAGCACCGGACAGACAAACACTGAAGCTTTCTTT. Translated, it gives CASSTGQTNTEAFF. This chain uses TRBV5-6 with TRBJ1-1; a weak D match, TRBD1 (6 bases). V was shortened by 4 bases and J by 2 bases, with 12 bases between the two germline ends. This CDR3 is built from 14 residues. The germline CDR1 and CDR2 sequences are SGHDT and YYEEEE. Looking up the rest from reference TRBV5-6 and TRBJ1-1 gives the full variable domain: DAGVTQSPTHLIKTRGQQVTLRCSPKSGHDTVSWYQQALGQGPQFIFQYYEEEERQRGNFPDRFSGHQFPNYSSELNVNALLLGDSALYLCASSTGQTNTEAFFGQGTRLTVV.